A selection of T cell receptor beta chains follows, all from one sample in a study of blood T cell repertoires in COVID-19. The table came from immunoSEQ multiplex PCR; TCRdb's copy has only in-frame clones and leaves some out. The sample holds a few hundred thousand clones, 88% seen once. Sequencing was done on a sample of peripheral blood. Receptor source: an older woman with COVID-19, enrolled during active disease. Each CDR3 is given with its conserved first and last residue. A D gene is named only where the DNA matches it firmly. Part of the rows lack a size; the others show once, few, many or a class for expanded clones.

clone size: NA
V gene: TRBV6-6
J gene: TRBJ1-5
D gene: TRBD1
CDR3 DNA: TGTGCCAGCAGCCAACAGGGGCTCAGCAATCAGCCCCAGCATTTT
CDR3 protein: CASSQQGLSNQPQHF

clone size: NA
V gene: TRBV30
J gene: TRBJ1-2
D gene: NA
CDR3 DNA: TGTGCCTGGAGTGGAGGCCCACTTGGCTACACCTTC
CDR3 protein: CAWSGGPLGYTF

clone size: NA
V gene: TRBV29-1
J gene: TRBJ2-3
D gene: TRBD2
CDR3 DNA: TGCAGCGCGACTAGCGGTTACACAGATACGCAGTATTTT
CDR3 protein: CSATSGYTDTQYF

clone size: NA
V gene: TRBV3-1/TRBV3-2
J gene: TRBJ1-1
D gene: NA
CDR3 DNA: TGTGCCAGCAGCCAAGAGGTCCGCCCCAGTAACCCAGAAGCTTTCTTT
CDR3 protein: CASSQEVRPSNPEAFF

clone size: NA
V gene: TRBV28
J gene: TRBJ1-2
D gene: NA
CDR3 DNA: TGTGCCAGCAGGAACCCGGGGAGCGGGGGCGCGTGGTCCCTCTATGGCTACACCTTC
CDR3 protein: CASRNPGSGGAWSLYGYTF

clone size: NA
V gene: TRBV10-3
J gene: TRBJ2-1
D gene: TRBD2
CDR3 DNA: TGTGCCATCAGTGCCTCAACTAGCGGGAGGGCAAATGAGCAGTTCTTC
CDR3 protein: CAISASTSGRANEQFF

clone size: NA
V gene: TRBV4-1
J gene: TRBJ1-1
D gene: NA
CDR3 DNA: TGCGCCAGCAGCCAAGTAAGGCAGGGAAACACTGAAGCTTTCTTT
CDR3 protein: CASSQVRQGNTEAFF

clone size: NA
V gene: TRBV9
J gene: TRBJ1-1
D gene: TRBD1
CDR3 DNA: TGTGCCAGCAGCGGGGCAGGGGGCGGGAACACTGAAGCTTTCTTT
CDR3 protein: CASSGAGGGNTEAFF

clone size: once
V gene: TRBV11-1
J gene: TRBJ1-3
D gene: NA
CDR3 DNA: TGTGCCAGCAGCCTTCAGACAGCTGGAAACACCATATATTTT
CDR3 protein: CASSLQTAGNTIYF

clone size: NA
V gene: TRBV12-3/TRBV12-4
J gene: TRBJ1-1
D gene: NA
CDR3 DNA: TGTGCCAGCAATACAGCAGCGGGTAGGGAAGCTTTCTTT
CDR3 protein: CASNTAAGREAFF

clone size: NA
V gene: TRBV28
J gene: TRBJ1-5
D gene: NA
CDR3 DNA: TGTGCCAGCGGGTGGGGGCAGACTAGCAATCAGCCCCAGCATTTT
CDR3 protein: CASGWGQTSNQPQHF

clone size: NA
V gene: TRBV11-3
J gene: TRBJ2-1
D gene: TRBD2
CDR3 DNA: TGTGCCAGCAGCCCAACTAGCGGGTACCGCAATGAGCAGTTCTTC
CDR3 protein: CASSPTSGYRNEQFF

clone size: NA
V gene: TRBV19
J gene: TRBJ1-4
D gene: NA
CDR3 DNA: TGTGCCAGCCAGAACAGGGAAGGCGAAAAACTGTTTTTT
CDR3 protein: CASQNREGEKLFF

clone size: NA
V gene: TRBV3-1/TRBV3-2
J gene: TRBJ1-1
D gene: NA
CDR3 DNA: TGTGCCAGCAGCCGAGGACAGATTTCTGAAGCTTTCTTT
CDR3 protein: CASSRGQISEAFF

clone size: NA
V gene: TRBV3-1/TRBV3-2
J gene: TRBJ2-2
D gene: NA
CDR3 DNA: TGTGCCAGCACCCCAGTGGCGAACACCGGGGAGCTGTTTTTT
CDR3 protein: CASTPVANTGELFF

clone size: NA
V gene: TRBV28
J gene: TRBJ1-4
D gene: TRBD1
CDR3 DNA: TGTGCCAGCAGTTCCCAAGGACAGGGTAATGAAAAACTGTTTTTT
CDR3 protein: CASSSQGQGNEKLFF

clone size: once
V gene: TRBV7-2
J gene: TRBJ2-1
D gene: NA
CDR3 DNA: TGTGCCAGCAGCTCCCAGGGAGCGACTAGTTTTGGCAATGAGCAGTTCTTC
CDR3 protein: CASSSQGATSFGNEQFF

clone size: NA
V gene: TRBV28
J gene: TRBJ1-5
D gene: NA
CDR3 DNA: TGTGCACACCCACCCGGGACACCATATCAGCCCCAGCATTTT
CDR3 protein: CAHPPGTPYQPQHF

clone size: NA
V gene: TRBV3-1/TRBV3-2
J gene: TRBJ2-7
D gene: NA
CDR3 DNA: TGTGCCAGCAGTCCCGGGACATCCTACGAGCAGTACTTC
CDR3 protein: CASSPGTSYEQYF

clone size: NA
V gene: TRBV7-7
J gene: TRBJ2-7
D gene: NA
CDR3 DNA: TGTGCTAGCAGCTTAGCGCTGGGGGGCTACGAGCAGTACTTC
CDR3 protein: CASSLALGGYEQYF

clone size: NA
V gene: TRBV6-2/TRBV6-3
J gene: TRBJ2-5
D gene: NA
CDR3 DNA: TGTGCCAGCAGTTACTCTTCAGTAGGGTCAGGGGAGACCCAGTACTTC
CDR3 protein: CASSYSSVGSGETQYF

clone size: NA
V gene: TRBV13
J gene: TRBJ2-5
D gene: NA
CDR3 DNA: TGTGCCAGCAGCTTAGGGGTCGCGGAGACCCAGTACTTC
CDR3 protein: CASSLGVAETQYF

clone size: NA
V gene: TRBV5-1
J gene: TRBJ2-7
D gene: TRBD1
CDR3 DNA: TGCGCCAGCAGCTTGGCCCCGGGACAGGCCTCCTACGAGCAGTACTTC
CDR3 protein: CASSLAPGQASYEQYF

clone size: NA
V gene: TRBV5-1
J gene: TRBJ2-3
D gene: TRBD1
CDR3 DNA: TGCGCCAGCAGTGGGACAGGGTTCCCAGATACGCAGTATTTT
CDR3 protein: CASSGTGFPDTQYF

clone size: NA
V gene: TRBV30
J gene: TRBJ2-3
D gene: NA
CDR3 DNA: TGTGCCTACGCCGCTGGGCAGGGACACACAGATACGCAGTATTTT
CDR3 protein: CAYAAGQGHTDTQYF

clone size: NA
V gene: TRBV28
J gene: TRBJ2-7
D gene: NA
CDR3 DNA: TGTGCCAGCGGGGAGCGGGCGCCAGACGAGCAGTACTTC
CDR3 protein: CASGERAPDEQYF

clone size: NA
V gene: TRBV19
J gene: TRBJ1-5
D gene: TRBD1
CDR3 DNA: TGTGCCAGTAGCCTTACCGGGACAGGGGGAACTCAGCCCCAGCATTTT
CDR3 protein: CASSLTGTGGTQPQHF

clone size: NA
V gene: TRBV3-1/TRBV3-2
J gene: TRBJ1-5
D gene: NA
CDR3 DNA: TGTGCCAGCAGCCAAGGTTGGGGGGGAGCCTCTCAGGGGCCCCAGCATTTT
CDR3 protein: CASSQGWGGASQGPQHF

clone size: NA
V gene: TRBV28
J gene: TRBJ2-7
D gene: NA
CDR3 DNA: TGTGCCAGCAGCCCTATAGAAATTAGCAAGTACGAGCAGTACTTC
CDR3 protein: CASSPIEISKYEQYF

clone size: NA
V gene: TRBV5-1
J gene: TRBJ1-1
D gene: NA
CDR3 DNA: TGCGCCAGCAGCTTGGCCATGTCAGGCACTGAAGCTTTCTTT
CDR3 protein: CASSLAMSGTEAFF

clone size: NA
V gene: TRBV6-6
J gene: TRBJ1-3
D gene: NA
CDR3 DNA: TGTGCCAGCAGTCGACCGACAAGATACTCTGGAAACACCATATATTTT
CDR3 protein: CASSRPTRYSGNTIYF

clone size: once
V gene: TRBV7-9
J gene: TRBJ1-3
D gene: NA
CDR3 DNA: TGTGCCAGCAGCTTCAAAAACACCATATATTTT
CDR3 protein: CASSFKNTIYF

clone size: NA
V gene: TRBV19
J gene: TRBJ2-2
D gene: NA
CDR3 DNA: TGTGCCAGTAGTTCAACCGGGACTTTTCCTGGGGAGCTGTTTTTT
CDR3 protein: CASSSTGTFPGELFF

clone size: NA
V gene: TRBV19
J gene: TRBJ2-7
D gene: NA
CDR3 DNA: TGTGCCAGTAGTATGTGGCAGGGTGGCCCCTACGAGCAGTACTTC
CDR3 protein: CASSMWQGGPYEQYF

clone size: NA
V gene: TRBV9
J gene: TRBJ2-1
D gene: TRBD2
CDR3 DNA: TGTGCCAGCAGCGTAGAGGGGTCTAGCGGGAGGTTCTTC
CDR3 protein: CASSVEGSSGRFF

clone size: once
V gene: TRBV5-4
J gene: TRBJ2-7
D gene: TRBD2
CDR3 DNA: TGTGCCAGCAGCCTAGATCCTAGCGGGAGAGTCTACGAGCAGTACTTC
CDR3 protein: CASSLDPSGRVYEQYF

clone size: NA
V gene: TRBV3-1/TRBV3-2
J gene: TRBJ1-3
D gene: NA
CDR3 DNA: TGTGCCAGCAGCCAACTGGACAGAGACTCTGGAAACACCATATATTTT
CDR3 protein: CASSQLDRDSGNTIYF

clone size: NA
V gene: TRBV28
J gene: TRBJ2-1
D gene: NA
CDR3 DNA: TGTGCCAGCATTAATTCACAAGGCGGTGAGCAGTTCTTC
CDR3 protein: CASINSQGGEQFF

clone size: NA
V gene: TRBV27
J gene: TRBJ2-2
D gene: TRBD2
CDR3 DNA: TGTGCCGCCGGGACTAGCGGGAGGGCCTCCGGGGAGCTGTTTTTT
CDR3 protein: CAAGTSGRASGELFF

clone size: NA
V gene: TRBV28
J gene: TRBJ2-1
D gene: TRBD2
CDR3 DNA: TGTGCCAGCAGTTTGGGCATCTGGGGGTGGACTAGCGGGAGAAGGTACTCCTACAATGAGCAGTTCTTC
CDR3 protein: CASSLGIWGWTSGRRYSYNEQFF

clone size: NA
V gene: TRBV5-4
J gene: TRBJ2-1
D gene: NA
CDR3 DNA: TGTGCCAGCAGCTCCGGACTATCCTCCTCCTACAATGAGCAGTTCTTC
CDR3 protein: CASSSGLSSSYNEQFF

clone size: NA
V gene: TRBV7-8
J gene: TRBJ2-7
D gene: TRBD1
CDR3 DNA: TGTGCCAGCAGCCCAGGGGGACAGGGGGCTTACGAGCAGTACTTC
CDR3 protein: CASSPGGQGAYEQYF

clone size: NA
V gene: TRBV3-1/TRBV3-2
J gene: TRBJ2-5
D gene: TRBD1
CDR3 DNA: TGTGCCAGCAGGCAGACAGGGTACCAAGAGACCCAGTACTTC
CDR3 protein: CASRQTGYQETQYF

clone size: NA
V gene: TRBV27
J gene: TRBJ1-3
D gene: NA
CDR3 DNA: TGTGCCAGCAGTTTTCGCAGTGGCTCTGGAAACACCATATATTTT
CDR3 protein: CASSFRSGSGNTIYF

clone size: NA
V gene: TRBV30
J gene: TRBJ1-6
D gene: NA
CDR3 DNA: TGTGCCTGGAGTGCAGGGGTTTATTCACCCCTCCACTTT
CDR3 protein: CAWSAGVYSPLHF

clone size: NA
V gene: TRBV11-3
J gene: TRBJ2-3
D gene: TRBD2
CDR3 DNA: TGTGCCAGCAGCCCGGTAGCGGGAGGGGGGACAGATACGCAGTATTTT
CDR3 protein: CASSPVAGGGTDTQYF

clone size: once
V gene: TRBV11-2
J gene: TRBJ2-7
D gene: NA
CDR3 DNA: TGTGCCAGCAGCCAACAGGGCTACGAGCAGTACTTC
CDR3 protein: CASSQQGYEQYF

clone size: NA
V gene: TRBV6-1
J gene: TRBJ1-2
D gene: NA
CDR3 DNA: TGTGCCAGCAGTGAAACTATTATCGGCTATGGCTACACCTTC
CDR3 protein: CASSETIIGYGYTF

clone size: NA
V gene: TRBV24-1
J gene: TRBJ1-1
D gene: NA
CDR3 DNA: TGTGCCACCAACCAGGGTATGAACACTGAAGCTTTCTTT
CDR3 protein: CATNQGMNTEAFF

clone size: NA
V gene: TRBV2
J gene: TRBJ2-7
D gene: TRBD2
CDR3 DNA: TGTGCCAGCAGTGAAAGGGCTAGCGGGAACTACGAGCAGTACTTC
CDR3 protein: CASSERASGNYEQYF

clone size: NA
V gene: TRBV19
J gene: TRBJ2-5
D gene: TRBD1
CDR3 DNA: TGTGCCACCCGACAGACAGGGGTTGAGACCCAGTACTTC
CDR3 protein: CATRQTGVETQYF

clone size: NA
V gene: TRBV4-2
J gene: TRBJ1-2
D gene: NA
CDR3 DNA: TGTGCCAGCAGCCAAGTGACAGACAGCCATATACCTAACTATGGCTACACCTTC
CDR3 protein: CASSQVTDSHIPNYGYTF

clone size: NA
V gene: TRBV7-2
J gene: TRBJ1-4
D gene: NA
CDR3 DNA: TGTGCCAGCAGCGTCCGTACAAATGAAAAACTGTTTTTT
CDR3 protein: CASSVRTNEKLFF

clone size: once
V gene: TRBV6-1
J gene: TRBJ2-2
D gene: NA
CDR3 DNA: TGTGCCAGCAGTGATACTTGGGTCGGAGGGCCGAACACCGGGGAGCTGTTTTTT
CDR3 protein: CASSDTWVGGPNTGELFF